Included here is one TCR beta chain sequence, with context. The data derive from a study of shared clonotypes between healthy human individuals. V was clipped by 3 bases and J by 1 base; unmatched bases: 5. The CDR3 is made up of 16 amino acids. CDR1 and CDR2 (germline): SGHRS, YFSETQ. Donors included only healthy HIV-negative adults lacking recent acute infections or vaccinations. Using immunoSEQ multiplex PCR, the repertoire was profiled, and TCRdb retains in-frame clones only, with some absent. This sample carries about 380,000 clones, 96% of them seen once, and the ten largest clones take about 0.32%.

V gene TRBV5-1 combines with J gene TRBJ2-7, with 12 bases that match TRBD2. Sequences were obtained from memory CD8+ T cells sorted from blood. Stated subset: CD45RO+ cells pooled with CCR7-negative TemRA cells. The receptor's source is a man between 25 and 39 years old in good health. CDR3 loop: CASSSAGTSGSYEQYF. CDR3 bases: TGCGCCAGCAGCTCTGCCGGGACTAGCGGGTCCTACGAGCAGTACTTC.